This T cell receptor beta chain was obtained from a study of blood T cell repertoires in COVID-19. Study-level background: Sites across the United States, Italy and Spain contributed samples from acute and convalescent COVID-19. Sample material is recorded as cDNA or gDNA derived from T cells, B-cell-depleted T cells, or PBMCs.

The CDR3 extends over 15 amino acids. Germline lookup yields CDR1 MNHEY and CDR2 SMNVEV (reference sequence). V was shortened by 5 bases and J by 3 bases, with 17 bases between the two germline ends. In the source study's methods: Nucleated cell number was recorded as an estimate derived from reference gene primer amplification. The table came from immunoSEQ multiplex PCR; TCRdb's copy has only in-frame clones and leaves some out. For V, J and clone size, that table is used; D and trimming come from the DNA. This sample has 240,000 or so clones, with approximately 80% found just once. This chain joins TRBV27 and TRBJ2-7; D unresolved. This TCR was sampled from a woman older than 75 with acute or convalescent COVID-19. Sample: peripheral blood. Here the CDR3 reads CASSPTTGAGYEQYF. As DNA, the CDR3 is TGTGCCAGCAGTCCAACCACCGGAGCCGGCTACGAGCAGTACTTC.